These 13 T cell receptor beta chains were all obtained from the same sample, sequenced in a study of shared clonotypes between healthy human individuals. Measured with immunoSEQ multiplex PCR; TCRdb has only the in-frame clones, and not every one. The sample lists hundreds of thousands of clones; over 65% were seen once. Sequencing was done on a sample of memory CD4+ T cells sorted from blood. Subset here: CD45RA-negative fraction. The receptors originated from a woman in her 30s in good health.

This sequence joins TRBV6-6 and TRBJ1-1; D not resolved. CDR3 length: 15 residues. Trimming removed 8 bases from V and 1 base from J, with 17 bases in between. Germline V gene sequence: CDR1 MNHNY, CDR2 SVGAGI (reference sequence). CDR3 nucleotides: TGTGCCAGCCACGAACCGGGAAGCGGGAACACTGAAGCTTTCTTT. Amino acid sequence: CASHEPGSGNTEAFF.

This clone was detected ten times or more. V gene TRBV2 combines with J gene TRBJ2-3, with TRBD2 matching over 11 bases. There are 15 residues in the CDR3. Germline assignment: CDR1 SNHLY and CDR2 FYNNEI. With V trimmed by 5 bases and J by 5 bases, 6 bases remained unmatched. The CDR3 sequence is CASSRLAGGGDTQYF. DNA for the CDR3: TGTGCCAGCAGTCGGCTAGCGGGAGGTGGAGATACGCAGTATTTT.

The J gene is TRBJ2-1, the V gene TRBV7-3; maybe TRBD1 (6 bases). V was clipped by 3 bases and J by 0 bases, with 12 bases between them. The CDR3 runs to 16 residues. The germline CDR1 and CDR2 sequences are SGHTA and FQGTGA. CDR3 in DNA: TGTGCCAGCAGCTTTCAGGGGTCAAGCTCCTACAATGAGCAGTTCTTC. This translates into CASSFQGSSSYNEQFF.

This clone showed up just once. The chain couples TRBV5-4 to TRBJ2-1; weak D call: TRBD1 (6 bases). Trimming took off 2 bases at V and 8 bases at J, with 14 bases between the two ends. CDR3 length equals 14 residues. Germline V gene data show CDR1 as SGHNT and CDR2 as YYREEE (reference sequence). The CDR3 reads CASSLISQGDEQFF. Here the CDR3 DNA reads TGTGCCAGCAGCTTAATCTCACAGGGCGATGAGCAGTTCTTC.

The chain has TRBV30 and TRBJ2-6; the D is unclear. The CDR3 consists of 16 residues. Deletions cut 3 bases from V and 0 bases from J, with 12 bases between. Germline V CDR1 and CDR2: GTSNPN, SVGIG (reference sequence). The CDR3 DNA reads as TGTGCCTGGAGGGGGTTTTCCCACTCTGGGGCCAACGTCCTGACTTTC. Protein product: CAWRGFSHSGANVLTF.

This chain connects TRBV2 to TRBJ1-2; the match to TRBD1 covers 8 bases. The germline gives CDR1 SNHLY, CDR2 FYNNEI. The CDR3 length is 16 residues. V gave up 2 bases and J gave up 5 bases; unmatched junction bases: 10. The CDR3 spells CASSERPTGGGYGYTF. The CDR3 bases are TGTGCCAGCAGTGAAAGGCCAACAGGGGGTGGGTATGGCTACACCTTC.

The chain links TRBV5-1 to TRBJ2-2; D not certain. V lost 3 bases, J lost 0 bases, and 9 bases lay in between. The germline CDR1 and CDR2 sequences are SGHRS and YFSETQ. There are 15 residues in the CDR3. This CDR3 reads CASSSWTSNTGELFF. In nucleotides, the CDR3 is TGCGCCAGCAGCTCGTGGACCTCGAACACCGGGGAGCTGTTTTTT.

V usage is TRBV5-1 and J usage is TRBJ2-2; the match to TRBD1 covers 8 bases. In germline, CDR1 is SGHRS, CDR2 YFSETQ. The CDR3 covers 15 residues. The V and J ends lost 1 base and 6 bases, in that order; junction bases with no gene match: 5. The CDR3 here is CASSLSGGAAGELFF. The CDR3 DNA is TGCGCCAGCAGCTTGTCAGGGGGCGCGGCCGGGGAGCTGTTTTTT.

The V gene is TRBV28, the J gene TRBJ2-1; the match to TRBD1 covers 8 bases. CDR1 is MDHEN, CDR2 SYDVKM, per germline. This CDR3 spans 16 amino acids. V shed 4 bases and J 0 bases; nucleotides not matched to a gene: 5. CDR3 DNA: TGTGCCAGCAGTTCAATCGACAGGGGCTCCTACAATGAGCAGTTCTTC. Protein: CASSSIDRGSYNEQFF.

This clone was detected many times. The chain recombines TRBV20-1 with TRBJ2-1; no clear D gene. V shed 7 bases and J shed 5 bases, with 9 bases lying between them. Germline V gene lookup returns CDR1 DFQATT and CDR2 SNEGSKA (reference sequence). This CDR3 region has 11 residues. The CDR3 is CSEKRDNEQFF. CDR3 DNA: TGCAGTGAAAAACGGGACAATGAGCAGTTCTTC.

The rearrangement links TRBV6-1 to TRBJ2-3, with a possible D match to TRBD1 (7 bases). Germline V gene lookup returns CDR1 MNHNS and CDR2 SASEGT. The V end lost 4 bases, the J end lost 5 bases, and 22 bases lay between the germline ends. The CDR3 loop spans 17 amino acids. CDR3 coding DNA: TGTGCCAGCAGTGCGGGGCAGGGGGGTTTGTTTCAAGATACGCAGTATTTT. It is translated as CASSAGQGGLFQDTQYF.

This chain links TRBV28 with TRBJ1-5; no clear D gene. The CDR3 runs 15 residues. V lost 4 bases to trimming and J lost 7 bases, with 17 bases between them. CDR1 is MDHEN, CDR2 SYDVKM, per germline. CDR3 in amino acids: CASSSRTSGVQPQHF. The DNA of the CDR3 is TGTGCCAGCAGTTCCCGAACCTCCGGGGTACAGCCCCAGCATTTT.

This chain connects TRBV5-5 to TRBJ1-1; perhaps TRBD1 as D (6 bases). CDR1 and CDR2 (germline): SGHKS, YYEKEE (reference sequence). The CDR3 is 14 residues long. The germline V and J ends were trimmed by 4 bases and 5 bases, with 15 bases remaining between them. CDR3 sequence: CASSPAGGPTEAFF. The DNA of the CDR3 is TGTGCCAGCAGCCCAGCGGGGGGCCCAACTGAAGCTTTCTTT.